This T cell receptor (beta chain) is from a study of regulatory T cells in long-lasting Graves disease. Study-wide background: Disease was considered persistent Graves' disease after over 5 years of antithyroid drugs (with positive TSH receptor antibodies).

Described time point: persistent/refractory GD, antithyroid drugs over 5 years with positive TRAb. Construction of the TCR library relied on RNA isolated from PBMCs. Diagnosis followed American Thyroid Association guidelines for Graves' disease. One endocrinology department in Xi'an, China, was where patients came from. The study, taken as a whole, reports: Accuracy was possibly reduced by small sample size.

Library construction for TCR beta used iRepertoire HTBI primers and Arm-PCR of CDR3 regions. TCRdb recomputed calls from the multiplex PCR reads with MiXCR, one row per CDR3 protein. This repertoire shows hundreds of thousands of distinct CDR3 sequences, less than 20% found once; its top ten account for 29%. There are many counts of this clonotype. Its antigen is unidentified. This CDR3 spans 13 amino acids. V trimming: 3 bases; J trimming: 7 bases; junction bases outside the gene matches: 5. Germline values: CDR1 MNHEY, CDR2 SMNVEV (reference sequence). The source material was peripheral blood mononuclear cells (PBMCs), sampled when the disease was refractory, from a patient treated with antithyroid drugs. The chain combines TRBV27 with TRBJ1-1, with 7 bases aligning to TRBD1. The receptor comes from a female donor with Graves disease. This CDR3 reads CASSFGDRDEAFF. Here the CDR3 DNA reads TGTGCCAGCAGTTTTGGTGACAGGGATGAAGCTTTCTTT.